This TCR beta chain is from a study of T cells in Graves' hyperthyroidism and ophthalmopathy. Germline V gives CDR1 SNHLY, CDR2 FYNNEI. V dropped 8 bases and J dropped 8; count of bases not matched to a gene: 20. This CDR3 contains 17 residues. Only a few counts were recorded for this clonotype. Ahead of any ophthalmopathy symptoms, the blood sample was obtained at the first diagnosis of hyperthyroidism. RNA transcripts served as the template for amplifying TCR beta CDR3 regions. TCR CDR3 regions were first amplified by RT-PCR with HTBI primers. TCRdb processed the multiplex PCR reads anew with MiXCR; each CDR3 protein has one entry. This sample carries 250,000 to 300,000 distinct CDR3 sequences, around 15% of them seen once, and the ten largest clones take more than 30%.

This clonotype was obtained from a woman aged 50 to 60 with Graves' hyperthyroidism that later progressed to Graves' ophthalmopathy. J is TRBJ2-1 and V is TRBV2, with TRBD2 matching over 8 bases. Specimen: blood. The CDR3 DNA follows: TGTGCCAGCGGGATTCCGGGGGGGGGCGAGCATGGTGATGAGCAGTTCTTC. Translated, it gives CASGIPGGGEHGDEQFF.